The T cell receptor (beta chain) under discussion was sequenced for a study of Tregs in tolerant kidney transplant recipients. Study results and limitations: No direct test of biological reproducibility was done here. The small number of patients limits these findings pending further validation. Activated donor B cell expansion appeared to reveal the most relevant donor-specific TCRbeta repertoire.

The CDR3 has 14 residues. V was pared by 6 bases and J by 7 bases, with 6 bases of the junction left unmatched. Germline V gene lookup returns CDR1 SEHNR and CDR2 FQNEAQ (reference sequence). Here immunoSEQ multiplex PCR was the method, and the copy in TCRdb shows in-frame clones only, minus some. The table includes 100,000 or so clones, approximately 93% detected once. Recipients received nonmyeloablative bone marrow transplants from related graft donors, with transient mixed chimerism. CD4+CD25+CD127- Tregs, CD4+CD25- non-Tregs, CD4 and CD8 cells were sorted. About this clone itself: Its specificity is not known.

The receptor was derived from a human patient who received a combined kidney and bone marrow transplant. Some T cells may be graft donor cells. This chain uses TRBV7-9 with TRBJ2-2, with TRBD1 identical over 9 bases. The material sequenced was CD4+ T cells from blood (PBMCs), taken 12 months after the transplant. CDR3 DNA sequence: TGTGCCAGCAGGGACAGGGGATTTAACGGGGAGCTGTTTTTT. Its translation: CASRDRGFNGELFF.